The 19 T cell receptor beta chains in this list originate from one sample, sequenced in a study of T cell changes during pregnancy in multiple sclerosis (dated by TCRdb to 2018 to 2020). Receptor amplification or capture employed the immunoSEQ multiplex PCR assay. The clones in this table, taken by TCRdb from immuneACCESS, are in-frame only. Not every clone is retained; where verified, under half of the shortfall comes from an unresolved V gene, and the cause of the rest is unknown. Here the sample has tens of thousands of clones; 80% to 95% occur a single time. The ten largest clones represent around 0.74% of the sample. Specimen: CD4+ T cells from peripheral blood mononuclear cells, collected in the third trimester of pregnancy. The receptors come from a female donor with multiple sclerosis, enrolled in a pregnancy study.

This chain uses TRBV5-5 with TRBJ1-2; 9 nucleotides align to TRBD1. From germline, CDR1 is SGHKS and CDR2 YYEKEE (reference sequence). The CDR3 is made up of 16 amino acids. V dropped 1 base and J dropped 4; count of bases not matched to a gene: 8. The CDR3 DNA reads as TGTGCCAGCAGCTTGCGTACCGGGACAGGGTTCTATGGCTACACCTTC. It codes for CASSLRTGTGFYGYTF.

This chain connects TRBV14 to TRBJ1-2, with a tentative D call TRBD1 (6 bases). The CDR3 consists of 18 residues. CDR1 and CDR2 (germline): SGHDN, FVKESK. Trimming took off 1 base at V and 0 bases at J, with 18 bases between the two ends. DNA of the CDR3: TGTGCCAGCAGCCAAGGTGGTCAGGGGCTACCTCCTAACTATGGCTACACCTTC. Translating gives CASSQGGQGLPPNYGYTF.

This clone was picked up a small number of times. This chain joins TRBV6-5 and TRBJ1-1, with 7 nucleotides matching TRBD1. V dropped 6 bases and J dropped 4; count of bases not matched to a gene: 2. CDR3 length equals 12 residues. CDR1 MNHEY and CDR2 SVGAGI come from the germline V gene. The CDR3 sequence is CASRQGPTEAFF. Written as DNA, the CDR3 is TGTGCCAGCAGACAGGGGCCCACTGAAGCTTTCTTT.

The V call is TRBV7-8, the J call TRBJ2-3, with D maybe TRBD2 (6 bases). Trimming took 5 bases from V and 0 from J, leaving 12 bases between them. This CDR3 spans 15 amino acids. Per germline, CDR1 SGHVS and CDR2 FQNEAQ. CDR3 sequence: CASSPIRGSTDTQYF. The CDR3 DNA sequence: TGTGCCAGCAGCCCTATCCGGGGGAGCACAGATACGCAGTATTTT.

The CDR3 loop is CASSLGLTGTETQYF. CDR3 sequence (DNA): TGTGCCAGCAGCTTAGGTCTTACAGGGACGGAGACCCAGTACTTC. This rearrangement joins TRBV11-3 to TRBJ2-5; D perhaps matches TRBD1 (6 bases). V was clipped by 1 base and J by 5 bases, with 14 bases between them. In germline, CDR1 is SGHNT, CDR2 YENEEA. This CDR3 has 15 amino acids. Combining the CDR3 with reference TRBV11-3 and TRBJ2-5 gives the whole variable domain EAGVVQSPRYKIIEKKQPVAFWCNPISGHNTLYWYLQNLGQGPELLIRYENEEAVDDSQLPKDRFSAERLKGVDSTLKIQPAELGDSAVYLCASSLGLTGTETQYFGPGTRLLVL.

V gene TRBV12-5 combines with J gene TRBJ2-5, with TRBD2 matching 12 bases. From germline, CDR1 is LGHNT and CDR2 FRNRAP. The CDR3 loop spans 15 amino acids. V dropped 5 bases and J dropped 5; count of bases not matched to a gene: 6. The CDR3 is CASGQGLAGLETQYF. DNA of the CDR3: TGTGCTAGTGGTCAAGGACTAGCGGGGTTGGAGACCCAGTACTTC.

There are a few counts of this clone. The chain has TRBV29-1 and TRBJ1-1, with a weak D call TRBD1 (5 bases). The CDR3 is 13 residues long. Looked up from germline, CDR1 is SQVTM and CDR2 is ANQGSEA. The V gene lost 4 bases and the J gene lost 4 bases, with 13 bases spanning the gap. The CDR3 nucleotides are TGCAGCGTTGGAAATGACAGATTCACTGAAGCTTTCTTT. Amino acid sequence: CSVGNDRFTEAFF.

DNA of the CDR3: TGTGCCAGCTCACCACTAAACAGGGAAGGCGAGCAGTACTTC. This translates into CASSPLNREGEQYF. The J gene is TRBJ2-7, the V gene TRBV18; D may be TRBD1 (6 bases). The V end lost 1 base, the J end lost 6 bases, and 13 bases lay between the germline ends. The length of the CDR3 is 14 residues. Germline lookup yields CDR1 KGHSH and CDR2 LQKENI.

This clone was found once. The genes are TRBV5-1 and TRBJ2-1; 11 positions agree with TRBD2. The CDR3 totals 15 residues. Germline values: CDR1 SGHRS, CDR2 YFSETQ. V lost 6 bases to trimming and J lost 9 bases; unmatched junction nucleotides: 11. The CDR3 sequence: CASNPLAGGYGEQFF. CDR3 DNA sequence: TGCGCCAGCAACCCGCTAGCGGGGGGATACGGTGAGCAGTTCTTC.

The gene calls are TRBV5-4 and TRBJ2-7; possibly TRBD1 for D (5 bases). The CDR3 sequence is 13 residues long. CDR1 and CDR2 (germline): SGHNT, YYREEE (reference sequence). Trimming shortened V by 5 bases and J by 6 bases, and 15 bases separated the two germline ends. CDR3 in DNA: TGTGCCAGCAGTCCCCAGGGTTCGGGCGAGCAGTACTTC. Protein product: CASSPQGSGEQYF.

V usage is TRBV7-8 and J usage is TRBJ2-5; D perhaps matches TRBD1 (6 bases). Looked up from germline, CDR1 is SGHVS and CDR2 is FQNEAQ. V was shortened by 5 bases and J by 0 bases, with 10 bases between the two germline ends. The CDR3 extends over 14 amino acids. CDR3 amino acids: CASSPGVNQETQYF. CDR3 nucleotide sequence: TGTGCCAGCAGCCCAGGGGTCAACCAAGAGACCCAGTACTTC.

The chain couples TRBV7-2 to TRBJ1-2; a possible D gene is TRBD1 (6 bases). Germline V lookup: CDR1 SGHTA, CDR2 FQGNSA. The CDR3 sequence is 14 residues long. Trimming stripped 0 bases from V and 3 bases from J, with 8 bases between. The CDR3: CASSLAYRDYGYTF. DNA of the CDR3: TGTGCCAGCAGCTTAGCCTACAGGGACTATGGCTACACCTTC.

The chain's CDR3 is CASSFGQGGNTEAFF. The CDR3 DNA sequence: TGTGCCAGCAGCTTTGGACAGGGGGGGAACACTGAAGCTTTCTTT. This chain links TRBV7-9 with TRBJ1-1; 10 positions match TRBD1. CDR1 SEHNR and CDR2 FQNEAQ come from the germline V gene (reference sequence). This CDR3 has 15 amino acids. V lost 3 bases and J lost 1; bases outside the gene matches: 2.

The V call is TRBV18, the J call TRBJ1-2; the match to TRBD1 covers 7 bases. V dropped 2 bases and J dropped 4; count of bases not matched to a gene: 7. The germline V gene has CDR1 KGHSH and CDR2 LQKENI. The CDR3 is made up of 15 amino acids. Here the CDR3 DNA reads TGTGCCAGCTCACCAACGATTGCAGGGGGCTATGGCTACACCTTC. Its protein product is CASSPTIAGGYGYTF.

The chain links TRBV5-6 to TRBJ2-7, with D maybe TRBD2 (5 bases). V was shortened by 0 bases and J by 5 bases, with 15 bases between the two germline ends. Germline assignment: CDR1 SGHDT and CDR2 YYEEEE. The CDR3 runs 15 residues. CDR3 in DNA: TGTGCCAGCAGCTTGGGCGCCGGGGTTACCCACGAGCAGTACTTC. Translating it yields CASSLGAGVTHEQYF. Looking up the rest from reference TRBV5-6 and TRBJ2-7 gives the full variable domain: DAGVTQSPTHLIKTRGQQVTLRCSPKSGHDTVSWYQQALGQGPQFIFQYYEEEERQRGNFPDRFSGHQFPNYSSELNVNALLLGDSALYLCASSLGAGVTHEQYFGPGTRLTVT.

The rearrangement links TRBV19 to TRBJ1-6, with 8 bases that match TRBD1. V lost 6 bases and J lost 3; bases outside the gene matches: 10. CDR1 LNHDA and CDR2 SQIVND come from the germline V gene (reference sequence). The CDR3 covers 17 residues. In DNA, the CDR3 is TGTGCCAGTAGGAACCGCCAAGACAGGGGCTATAATTCACCCCTCCACTTT. Protein product: CASRNRQDRGYNSPLHF.

The rearrangement uses TRBV10-3 and TRBJ1-1; D uncertain. V was clipped by 8 bases and J by 2 bases, with 15 bases between them. This CDR3 is built from 14 residues. Germline assignment: CDR1 ENHRY and CDR2 SYGVKD. CDR3 amino acids: CAIQATKTNTEAFF. CDR3 coding DNA: TGTGCCATCCAGGCGACAAAAACTAACACTGAAGCTTTCTTT.

This clone was seen once. This sequence joins TRBV5-1 and TRBJ1-1; TRBD1 is a possible D gene (5 bases). The CDR3 runs 16 residues. The ends were cut back, 0 bases at V and 1 base at J, with 13 bases in the middle. The germline V gene has CDR1 SGHRS and CDR2 YFSETQ. The CDR3 DNA is TGCGCCAGCAGCTTGGCTCCAGGGAATCGGAACACTGAAGCTTTCTTT. It translates to CASSLAPGNRNTEAFF.

The rearrangement joins TRBV19 to TRBJ1-2; no clear D gene. CDR1 and CDR2 from the germline V gene are LNHDA and SQIVND (reference sequence). The CDR3 runs to 14 residues. The germline V and J ends were trimmed by 8 bases and 7 bases, with 20 bases remaining between them. In nucleotides, the CDR3 is TGTGCCAGTCAACCTCAGCGTGTAAGCGGTGGCTACACCTTC. Its protein is CASQPQRVSGGYTF.